This T cell receptor (beta chain) was identified during a study of blood T cell repertoires in COVID-19. Study summary: The analysed material was cDNA or gDNA that came from T cells, B-cell-depleted T cells, or PBMCs.

Per the germline V gene, CDR1 is MDHEN and CDR2 is SYDVKM. V gave up 2 bases and J gave up 13 bases; unmatched junction bases: 6. The length of the CDR3 is 13 residues. The method was immunoSEQ multiplex PCR; TCRdb's version includes in-frame clones alone and lacks a portion of them. Of around 190,000 clones in the sample, around 75% are singletons; the top ten hold 5.5% to 7%. Those enrolled in Seattle joined during active infection and were followed longitudinally afterward. This chain connects TRBV28 to TRBJ2-1; 9 bases map to TRBD2. This TCR came from a woman in her forties with COVID-19, enrolled during active disease. Sequenced input: peripheral blood. The CDR3 sequence: CASSLMGLAGQFF. CDR3 sequence (DNA): TGTGCCAGCAGTTTAATGGGGCTAGCGGGACAGTTCTTC.